The 27 T cell receptor beta chains below all came from one sample that was sequenced in a study of molecular identifiers for immune sequencing clone quantification. Each CDR3 protein gets one entry after TCRdb re-called the PCR reads with MiXCR. The repertoire holds some 320,000 distinct CDR3 sequences, with over 20% as singletons. Sequenced sample: naive CD8+ T cells from blood, with Jurkat cell RNA spiked in. Described subset: FACS-sorted CD8+CD4-CCR7+CD45RA+ naive T cells. The receptors shown here come from a human donor in good health. Some libraries in this study had Jurkat cell RNA spiked in.

This clonotype has ten or more counts. This chain connects TRBV9 to TRBJ2-3; D gene ambiguous. Germline CDR1 reads SGDLS; CDR2 reads YYNGEE. V gave up 0 bases and J gave up 0 bases, with 8 bases separating them. This CDR3 has 15 amino acids. The CDR3 is CASSVVPSSTDTQYF. CDR3 nucleotide sequence: TGTGCCAGCAGCGTAGTGCCTAGTAGCACAGATACGCAGTATTTT.

The gene calls are TRBV19 and TRBJ2-7; 8 bases are shared with TRBD2. CDR3 length: 14 amino acids. Trimming at V came to 8 bases and at J to 2 bases, leaving 8 bases not matched to a gene. The germline V gene has CDR1 LNHDA and CDR2 SQIVND (reference sequence). CDR3 amino acids: CASSAGGVAYEQYF. In DNA form, the CDR3 reads TGTGCCAGTTCCGCGGGGGGAGTTGCCTACGAGCAGTACTTC.

Details on this clonotype: A single base separates this from a much larger clone, so it may be a read error. The V call is TRBV24-1, the J call TRBJ2-1; possible D gene TRBD2, 5 bases. The CDR3 totals 14 residues. Germline CDR1 KGHDR, CDR2 SFDVKD. Between the trimmed V and J ends, which lost 12 bases and 2 bases, there was a span of 16 bases. The DNA for the CDR3 is TGTGCCGCCGGCCGATCCGGGGCCTACAATGAGCAGTTCTTC. It translates to CAAGRSGAYNEQFF.

This clonotype was recorded many times. The rearrangement uses TRBV28 and TRBJ2-5; D is perhaps TRBD1 (5 bases). V was clipped by 6 bases and J by 4 bases, with 21 bases between them. This CDR3 region has 16 residues. Germline CDR1 MDHEN, CDR2 SYDVKM. Here the CDR3 reads CASSLDRIGSLETQYF. DNA of the CDR3: TGTGCCAGCAGCCTCGACAGAATCGGATCCTTAGAGACCCAGTACTTC.

There are many counts of this clonotype. The chain couples TRBV4-2 to TRBJ2-5; 13 bases align to TRBD2. Germline CDR1 is LGHNA and CDR2 is YNFKEQ. Trimming cost V 0 bases and J 6 bases; bases outside gene matches: 13. The CDR3 contains 19 residues. The CDR3 nucleotides read TGTGCCAGCAGCCAAGATGAGACTAGCGGGAGGTTTGGAGTAAAGACCCAGTACTTC. Amino acid sequence: CASSQDETSGRFGVKTQYF.

The rearrangement uses TRBV27 and TRBJ1-4, with 10 bases fitting TRBD1. In germline, CDR1 is MNHEY, CDR2 SMNVEV (reference sequence). This CDR3 is built from 13 residues. Trimming cost V 4 bases and J 14 bases; bases outside gene matches: 7. Here the CDR3 DNA reads TGTGCCAGCAGTTATGGGACAGGGGCTAATCTGTTTTTT. Amino acid sequence: CASSYGTGANLFF.

This clonotype was seen repeatedly, ten times or more. V usage is TRBV27 and J usage is TRBJ2-5, with 10 bases lining up with TRBD2. The CDR3 spans 15 residues. After removal of 5 bases from V and 5 bases from J, the junction contained 8 bases not matched to a gene. Germline CDR1 is MNHEY and CDR2 is SMNVEV (reference sequence). The CDR3 bases are TGTGCCAGCAGTCAAGAAGCGGGAGGGCCGGAGACCCAGTACTTC. Amino acid sequence: CASSQEAGGPETQYF.

This clonotype was seen many times. The J gene is TRBJ2-3, the V gene TRBV12-3 or TRBV12-4; maybe TRBD1 (5 bases). Trimming took off 3 bases at V and 4 bases at J, with 11 bases between the two ends. CDR3 length equals 14 residues. The CDR3 reads CASSFSGRPDTQYF. The CDR3 coding sequence is TGTGCCAGCAGTTTCTCAGGGCGACCAGATACGCAGTATTTT.

The J gene is TRBJ1-1, the V gene TRBV6-5; 8 bases map to TRBD1. There are 17 residues in the CDR3. The J segment lost 0 bases and the V segment lost 5 bases, leaving 11 bases of the junction unmatched. The germline gives CDR1 MNHEY, CDR2 SVGAGI. CDR3 residues: CASSLQGAPGLNTEAFF. The CDR3, as DNA: TGTGCCAGCAGTCTTCAGGGGGCGCCTGGGTTGAACACTGAAGCTTTCTTT.

Comment on this clonotype: A clone one base away is much larger, so this may be a read error. The gene calls are TRBV4-3 and TRBJ2-7; D possibly corresponds to TRBD1 (5 bases). V lost 0 bases and J lost 2, with 14 bases in between. Germline V gene data show CDR1 as LGHNA and CDR2 as YSLEER. This CDR3 is 16 amino acids long. CDR3 coding DNA: TGCGCCAGCAGCCAAGATCTTGGGGCAGTAACCTACGAGCAGTACTTC. Encoded protein: CASSQDLGAVTYEQYF.

This chain links TRBV7-3 with TRBJ2-1, with 12 bases lining up with TRBD2. J lost 12 bases, V lost 2 bases, and 5 bases had no gene match. CDR1 SGHTA and CDR2 FQGTGA come from the germline V gene. This CDR3 contains 14 residues. Here the CDR3 reads CASSLGLAGGVQFF. CDR3 DNA sequence: TGTGCCAGCAGCTTAGGGCTAGCGGGAGGGGTGCAGTTCTTC. Combining the CDR3 with reference TRBV7-3 and TRBJ2-1 gives the whole variable domain GAGVSQTPSNKVTEKGKYVELRCDPISGHTALYWYRQSLGQGPEFLIYFQGTGAADDSGLPNDRFFAVRPEGSVSTLKIQRTERGDSAVYLCASSLGLAGGVQFFGPGTRLTVL.

The genes are TRBV7-9 and TRBJ1-1, with TRBD1 identical over 7 bases. CDR1 and CDR2 (germline): SEHNR, FQNEAQ (reference sequence). The CDR3 runs 15 residues. With 6 bases clipped from V and 4 bases from J, the junction kept 11 bases outside the gene matches. CDR3 protein: CASRDTGERGTEAFF. The DNA for the CDR3 is TGTGCCAGCAGGGACACAGGGGAAAGGGGCACTGAAGCTTTCTTT.

Regarding this clonotype: This could be a read error, since a much larger clone is one nucleotide away. The chain uses TRBV6-1 and TRBJ2-2; D perhaps matches TRBD2 (6 bases). This CDR3 contains 15 residues. Germline V gene data show CDR1 as MNHNS and CDR2 as SASEGT. Trimming removed 6 bases at V and 6 bases at J, with 17 bases between. CDR3 coding DNA: TGTGCCAGCAGCCCCCGGGGAGGTGAGGCCGGGGAGCTGTTTTTT. It encodes CASSPRGGEAGELFF.

This clonotype has a count of ten or more. J is TRBJ2-3 and V is TRBV30; TRBD2 matches 13 bases. The CDR3 is made up of 16 amino acids. In germline, CDR1 is GTSNPN, CDR2 SVGIG (reference sequence). Trimming took 2 bases from V and 0 from J; bases not matched to a gene: 2. CDR3 nucleotide sequence: TGTGCCTGGAGTCCGGGACTAGCGGGGAGCACAGATACGCAGTATTTT. It specifies CAWSPGLAGSTDTQYF.

Worth noting for this clonotype: A junction end diverges from the germline sequence, so it may reflect a read error. The chain carries TRBV7-9 and TRBJ1-1; possible D gene TRBD1, 6 bases. Per the germline V gene, CDR1 is SEHNR and CDR2 is FQNEAQ (reference sequence). The CDR3 has 17 residues. The CDR3 sequence is CASSPPPRGLMDTEVFF. For the CDR3, the DNA is TGTGCCAGCAGCCCCCCGCCGCGGGGGCTAATGGACACTGAAGTTTTCTTT.

This clonotype was counted at least ten times. The DNA of the CDR3 is TGTGCCAGCAGCCAAGGACCGAACCCACCTGGAAACACCATATATTTT. Its translation: CASSQGPNPPGNTIYF. The rearrangement links TRBV7-6 to TRBJ1-3; D call uncertain. V lost 5 bases to trimming and J lost 2 bases, with 16 bases between them. Germline CDR1 reads SGHVS; CDR2 reads FNYEAQ. The CDR3 sequence is 16 residues long. The full variable domain, completed using reference TRBV7-6 and TRBJ1-3, is GAGVSQSPRYKVTKRGQDVALRCDPISGHVSLYWYRQALGQGPEFLTYFNYEAQQDKSGLPNDRFSAERPEGSISTLTIQRTEQRDSAMYRCASSQGPNPPGNTIYFGEGSWLTVV.

Comment on this clonotype: A much larger clonotype is one base distant, so this may be a read error. The gene calls are TRBV4-1 and TRBJ2-7; 8 positions match TRBD1. V lost 4 bases, J lost 5 bases, and 7 bases stayed unmatched. Germline lookup yields CDR1 MGHRA and CDR2 YSYEKL. The CDR3 length is 14 residues. DNA for the CDR3: TGCGCCAGCAGCCGATCCAGGGGGCCCGACGAGCAGTACTTC. Amino acid sequence: CASSRSRGPDEQYF.

In regard to this clonotype: A much larger clone is a single base away; this may be a read error. The gene calls are TRBV7-9 and TRBJ1-1, with a weak D call TRBD1 (5 bases). The CDR3 extends over 13 amino acids. Germline values: CDR1 SEHNR, CDR2 FQNEAQ (reference sequence). V lost 10 bases to trimming and J lost 1 base, with 13 bases between them. In DNA form, the CDR3 reads TGTGCCAACAGGCGCAGTTCGAACACTGAAGCTTTCTTT. Translation: CANRRSSNTEAFF.

The gene calls are TRBV7-2 and TRBJ2-5; D possibly corresponds to TRBD1 (6 bases). Deletions cut 4 bases from V and 5 bases from J, with 17 bases between. Germline V gene lookup returns CDR1 SGHTA and CDR2 FQGNSA. This CDR3 spans 15 amino acids. The CDR3 DNA reads TGTGCCAGCAGCTCAACGATCCAGGGGCGGGAGACCCAGTACTTC. Residues: CASSSTIQGRETQYF.

Worth noting for this clonotype: A much larger clone sits a single nucleotide away, making a read error possible. The V call is TRBV6-2 or TRBV6-3, the J call TRBJ2-7; D is perhaps TRBD2 (6 bases). Germline CDR1 is MNHEY and CDR2 is SVGEGT. This CDR3 comprises 16 residues. CDR3 DNA sequence: TGTGCCAGCAGACCTCCGCGGGGCGAGAGCTCCTACGAGCAGTGCTTC. This codes for CASRPPRGESSYEQCF.

This clonotype has a count of ten or more. J is TRBJ1-5 and V is TRBV9; D is unclear. CDR1 SGDLS and CDR2 YYNGEE come from the germline V gene. The V gene lost 4 bases and the J gene lost 6 bases, with 14 bases spanning the gap. The CDR3 is 14 residues long. The CDR3 DNA follows: TGTGCCAGCAGCACCGGCCAGGCGGGTCAGCCCCAGCATTTT. This sequence encodes CASSTGQAGQPQHF.

A remark on this clonotype: This could be a read error, since a much larger clone is one nucleotide away. The V gene is TRBV12-3 or TRBV12-4, the J gene TRBJ1-5; a possible D gene is TRBD1 (6 bases). This CDR3 is built from 15 residues. In DNA form, the CDR3 reads TGTGCCAGCAGCACTTTCACAGGGTTCAATCATCCCCAGCATTTT. Protein sequence: CASSTFTGFNHPQHF.

As to this clonotype: This may stem from a read error, because a much larger clone lies one nucleotide away. Without the conserved terminal phenylalanine or tryptophan, this CDR3 likely stems from a read error. The genes are TRBV29-1 and TRBJ1-1, with no clear D. The germline V and J ends were trimmed by 0 bases and 1 base, with 6 bases remaining between them. This CDR3 contains 13 residues. The germline V gene encodes CDR1 SQVTM and CDR2 ANQGSEA. CDR3 protein: CSVEETANTEAFV. CDR3 in DNA: TGCAGCGTTGAAGAAACAGCGAACACTGAAGCTTTCGTT.

Here the CDR3 reads CASSSFGDPEGAFF. The CDR3 DNA sequence: TGTGCCAGCAGTTCTTTCGGAGATCCGGAGGGGGCTTTCTTT. This chain joins TRBV27 and TRBJ1-1, with a tentative D call TRBD1 (5 bases). Germline V gene data show CDR1 as MNHEY and CDR2 as SMNVEV (reference sequence). The ends were cut back, 4 bases at V and 11 bases at J, with 20 bases in the middle. The CDR3 has 14 residues.

This clonotype showed up many times. The CDR3 nucleotides read TGTGCCAGCGCTACCAACGGGCAGCTTAATGAAAAACTGTTTTTT. Protein sequence: CASATNGQLNEKLFF. This chain joins TRBV12-3 or TRBV12-4 and TRBJ1-4; D is unresolved. This CDR3 comprises 15 residues. The V end was cut by 8 bases, the J end by 4 bases, with 17 bases between.

This clonotype showed up many times. The CDR3 protein is CASSNTGTGYSYEQYF. The CDR3 DNA sequence: TGTGCCAGCAGCAATACCGGGACAGGGTACTCCTACGAGCAGTACTTC. The chain couples TRBV7-6 to TRBJ2-7; 9 positions agree with TRBD1. Looked up from germline, CDR1 is SGHVS and CDR2 is FNYEAQ. With 5 bases clipped from V and 0 bases from J, the junction kept 8 bases outside the gene matches. The CDR3 covers 16 residues. The variable domain in full, with the rest retrieved from reference TRBV7-6 and TRBJ2-7, is GAGVSQSPRYKVTKRGQDVALRCDPISGHVSLYWYRQALGQGPEFLTYFNYEAQQDKSGLPNDRFSAERPEGSISTLTIQRTEQRDSAMYRCASSNTGTGYSYEQYFGPGTRLTVT.

Regarding this clonotype: A much bigger clone sits one base away, suggesting this may be a read error. V usage is TRBV7-2 and J usage is TRBJ2-5, with TRBD2 matching 8 bases. This CDR3 has 16 amino acids. Germline V lookup: CDR1 SGHTA, CDR2 FQGNSA. CDR3 nucleotide sequence: TGTGCCAGCAGCTTAGTCCGATCGGGGGGGCAAGGGACCCAGTACTTC. Protein: CASSLVRSGGQGTQYF.